The clone carrying this TCR beta chain was detected only once. No antigen is known for it. This specimen comes from a study of cytomegalovirus exposure and HLA in healthy donors. At the level of the study: The study's early data release held roughly 91 million unique TCRs from HLA-typed donors.

Study observations and caveats: Among donors in an Asian-associated ancestry cluster, a later analysis reportedly found fewer N-insertions than the approximately 700-donor mean. After further analysis at a later stage, roughly 15,000 TCR beta sequences were associated with HLA alleles at 0.05 false discovery rate.

J lost 1 base, V lost 7 bases, and 12 bases had no gene match. The CDR3 sequence is 17 residues long. CDR1 and CDR2 from the germline V gene are MGHDK and SYGVNS. Researchers ran the PCR with 60 Vbeta and 13 Jbeta primers. Sequencing used immunoSEQ multiplex PCR; TCRdb keeps in-frame clones, though not all of them. The profile shows some 150,000 clones, about 60% of them singletons. Sequencing was carried out using PBMCs. V and J are TRBV25-1 and TRBJ2-3; 9 bases match TRBD1. This clonotype originated in a woman between 55 and 75 years old in good health and CMV-seropositive. The DNA of the CDR3 is TGTGCCAGCACCCACCCCTCGGGACAGGGAGGCACAGATACGCAGTATTTT. Translating it yields CASTHPSGQGGTDTQYF. The whole variable domain, remainder taken from reference TRBV25-1 and TRBJ2-3, is EADIYQTPRYLVIGTGKKITLECSQTMGHDKMYWYQQDPGMELHLIHYSYGVNSTEKGDLSSESTVSRIRTEHFPLTLESARPSHTSQYLCASTHPSGQGGTDTQYFGPGTRLTVL.